This T cell receptor beta chain appears in the sequencing data of a study of blood T cell repertoires in COVID-19. Libraries were prepared by immunoSEQ multiplex PCR; TCRdb keeps only in-frame clonotypes and omits some of them. This sample has hundreds of thousands of clones, with 83% found just once. This CDR3 is built from 15 residues. Trimming took 5 bases from V and 0 from J, leaving 11 bases between them. Germline CDR1 SGHRS, CDR2 YFSETQ. This TCR came from a middle-aged woman who had been exposed to COVID-19. The sequenced material came from PBMCs or T cells enriched from blood (not recorded which). This sequence joins TRBV5-1 and TRBJ1-4; D uncertain. The CDR3 DNA follows: TGCGCCAGCAGTGATCCAGGCGCAACTAATGAAAAACTGTTTTTT. Protein sequence: CASSDPGATNEKLFF.